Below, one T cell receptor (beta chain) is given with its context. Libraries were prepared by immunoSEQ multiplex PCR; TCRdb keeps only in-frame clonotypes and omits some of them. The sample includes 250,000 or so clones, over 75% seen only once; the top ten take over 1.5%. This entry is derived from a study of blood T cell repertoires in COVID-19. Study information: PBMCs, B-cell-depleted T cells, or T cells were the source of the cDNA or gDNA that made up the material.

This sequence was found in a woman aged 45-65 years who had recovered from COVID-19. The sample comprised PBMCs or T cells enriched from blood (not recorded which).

The CDR3 DNA sequence: TGTGCCAGCAGCCAAGATTATGGCGAGACCCAGTACTTC. Protein product: CASSQDYGETQYF. This chain links TRBV3-1 (or the pseudogene TRBV3-2) with TRBJ2-5, with D unclear. The ends were cut back, 0 bases at V and 5 bases at J, with 7 bases in the middle. Germline V gene data show CDR1 as LGHDT and CDR2 as YNNKEL (reference sequence). The CDR3 consists of 13 residues.